This T cell receptor beta chain comes out of a study of Tregs in tolerant kidney transplant recipients. Sequencing used immunoSEQ multiplex PCR; TCRdb keeps in-frame clones, though not all of them. The sample holds over 45,000 clones. Of note for this clone: The CDR3 end is not reached by the read, which stops 3 residues before it; the germline J gene fills it in.

Unstimulated regulatory T cells (CD4+CD25+CD127-), CD4+CD25- non-regulatory cells, CD4 and CD8 cells were FACS-sorted from thawed PBMCs. The CDR3 consists of 15 residues. Germline V gene lookup returns CDR1 KGHSH and CDR2 LQKENI. Trimming cost V 0 bases and J 3 bases, with 12 bases left between them. The receptor was isolated from a human donor who received a combined kidney and bone marrow transplant. The chain carries TRBV18 and TRBJ2-7; perhaps TRBD1 as D (7 bases). The sequences come from CD4+ T cells from blood, collected before the transplant. CDR3 DNA, as far as it was read: TGTGCCAGCTCACCACCCAGGGGGGAAGGCTACGAG. Protein product: CASSPPRGEGYE. The full CDR3 sequence reads CASSPPRGEGYEQYF.